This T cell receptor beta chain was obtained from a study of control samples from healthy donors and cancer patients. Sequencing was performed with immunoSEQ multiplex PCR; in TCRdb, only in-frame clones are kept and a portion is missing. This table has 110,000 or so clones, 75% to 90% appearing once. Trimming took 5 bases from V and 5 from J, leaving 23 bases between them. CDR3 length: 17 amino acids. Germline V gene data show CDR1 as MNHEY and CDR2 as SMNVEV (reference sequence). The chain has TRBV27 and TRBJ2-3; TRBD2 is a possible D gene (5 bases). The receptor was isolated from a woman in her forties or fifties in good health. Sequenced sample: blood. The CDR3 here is CASSPYSSREYVDTQYF. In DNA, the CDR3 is TGTGCCAGCAGTCCCTATTCTTCGAGGGAGTATGTAGATACGCAGTATTTT.